A selection of T cell receptor beta chains follows, all from one sample in a study of T cell responses to AZD1222 COVID-19 vaccine. Profiled with immunoSEQ multiplex PCR; TCRdb holds only in-frame clones, not every one. The sample yields tens of thousands of clones, around 93% seen once. This material consisted of peripheral blood, taken 28 days after the second AZD1222 dose. The receptors were gathered from an adult who received the AZD1222 COVID-19 vaccine. Each CDR3 is given with its conserved first and last residue. Each record gives: J gene, clone size, CDR3 length, D gene, V gene, CDR3 DNA, CDR3 protein. The D gene is left open where the match is weak. Part of the rows lack a size; the others show once, few, many or a class for expanded clones.

TRBJ2-1	-	13	-	TRBV19	TGTGCCAGTAGCGGAGTTGACTACAATGAGCAGTTCTTC	CASSGVDYNEQFF
TRBJ2-7	-	12	-	TRBV7-5	TGTGCCAGTTGCCTTGGAGGCTTCGAGCAGTACTTC	CASCLGGFEQYF
TRBJ1-3	-	15	-	TRBV7-9	TGTGCCAGCAGCCCCCTTATGAACTCTGGAAACACCATATATTTT	CASSPLMNSGNTIYF
TRBJ1-6	-	12	-	TRBV5-1	TGCGCCAGCAGTGAACAGGGACCACCCCTCCACTTT	CASSEQGPPLHF
TRBJ1-4	-	12	-	TRBV6-1	TGTGCCAGCAGTGATTGGAAAGAAAAACTGTTTTTT	CASSDWKEKLFF
TRBJ1-3	-	14	-	TRBV5-1	TGCGCCAGCAGCCTACAGCCTTCGGAAAACACCATATATTTT	CASSLQPSENTIYF
TRBJ1-4	-	14	-	TRBV5-1	TGCGCCAGCAGTCCCGGGACTGCGATGGGAAAACTGTTTTTT	CASSPGTAMGKLFF
TRBJ2-1	-	16	TRBD2	TRBV18	TGTGCCAGCTCACCACCGGCTAGCGGGAGAATAGGTGAGCAGTTCTTC	CASSPPASGRIGEQFF
TRBJ2-7	once	15	TRBD1	TRBV25-1	TGTGCCAGCATGGTGGGACAGGGGGCGCGGTACGAGCAGTACTTC	CASMVGQGARYEQYF
TRBJ1-1	-	15	TRBD1	TRBV5-1	TGCGCCAGCAGCTTAACCGGGACAGTGAACACTGAAGCTTTCTTT	CASSLTGTVNTEAFF
TRBJ2-7	few	14	TRBD2	TRBV28	TGTGCCAGCAGTGATCCTAGCGGGAGGGCCGAGCAGTACTTC	CASSDPSGRAEQYF
TRBJ1-2	-	15	TRBD1	TRBV5-1	TGCGCCAGCAGCTTGATGGGACAGGGGAACTATGGCTACACCTTC	CASSLMGQGNYGYTF
TRBJ2-2	-	13	-	TRBV6-6	TGTGCCAGCAGGGCCTCGAACACCGGGGAGCTGTTTTTT	CASRASNTGELFF
TRBJ2-3	-	16	TRBD2	TRBV6-4	TGTGCCAGCAGTGACTCGCTGGCGGGAGGGTTAGATACGCAGTATTTT	CASSDSLAGGLDTQYF
TRBJ2-3	-	14	TRBD2	TRBV28	TGTGCCAGCACCCGGGGGGAGTTCACAGATACGCAGTATTTT	CASTRGEFTDTQYF
TRBJ2-3	once	15	-	TRBV12-5	TGTGCTAGTGGTTTGGCAGGGACAAACACAGATACGCAGTATTTT	CASGLAGTNTDTQYF
TRBJ1-2	-	17	TRBD1	TRBV10-3	TGTGCCATCAGTGAGGGACAGGGGGTCGAGACTTACTATGGCTACACCTTC	CAISEGQGVETYYGYTF
TRBJ1-2	-	13	TRBD1	TRBV19	TGTGCCAGTGGGACAGGAGGGGTCTATGGCTACACCTTC	CASGTGGVYGYTF
TRBJ2-2	-	16	-	TRBV7-9	TGTGCCAGCAGCTCCACAGGATGGAGAGGCACCGGGGAGCTGTTTTTT	CASSSTGWRGTGELFF
TRBJ1-3	-	16	-	TRBV4-1	TGCGCCAGCAGCCAAGAGGGCACTGGCTCTGGAAACACCATATATTTT	CASSQEGTGSGNTIYF
TRBJ2-4	-	12	-	TRBV11-1	TGTGCCAGCAGCGAAACAGGGCACATTCAGTACTTC	CASSETGHIQYF
TRBJ1-5	-	14	-	TRBV29-1	TGCAGCGTTGGGGACATTTTTGGCAATCAGCCCCAGCATTTT	CSVGDIFGNQPQHF
TRBJ2-1	-	17	-	TRBV28	TGTGCCAGCAGTTTCCTTCCCCGGGGGCTCTCCTACAATGAGCAGTTCTTC	CASSFLPRGLSYNEQFF
TRBJ1-1	-	13	-	TRBV2	TGTGCCAGCAGGGTTTTTTTGAACACTGAAGCTTTCTTT	CASRVFLNTEAFF
TRBJ1-3	-	16	TRBD1	TRBV4-2	TGTGCCAGCAGCCGAGAAGACAGGGCCTCTGGAAACACCATATATTTT	CASSREDRASGNTIYF
TRBJ2-1	-	15	TRBD2	TRBV2	TGTGCCAGCAGCTCACTAGCGGCCATGTACAATGAGCAGTTCTTC	CASSSLAAMYNEQFF
TRBJ2-1	-	12	TRBD2	TRBV2	TGTGCCAGCAGTGAAGCTAGCGGGAAAGGCGTCTTC	CASSEASGKGVF
TRBJ1-6	-	14	-	TRBV27	TGTGCCAGCAGTTTGGGTATAAGGGGTTCACCCCTCCACTTT	CASSLGIRGSPLHF
TRBJ2-7	-	15	-	TRBV11-1	TGTGCCAGCAAAGGTGGGGACTTACATCGCAGGGAGCAGTACTTC	CASKGGDLHRREQYF
TRBJ2-7	-	17	TRBD2	TRBV5-4	TGTGCCAGCAGCCGGGGGGGGAATAGCGGGAGGACGGGAGAGCAGTACTTC	CASSRGGNSGRTGEQYF
TRBJ2-2	-	16	TRBD2	TRBV18	TGTGCCAGCTCGGGGAGGACTAGTGGGAACACCGGGGAGCTGTTTTTT	CASSGRTSGNTGELFF
TRBJ1-4	-	14	-	TRBV2	TGTGCCAGCAGAAGGACAGCAACTAATGAAAAACTGTTTTTT	CASRRTATNEKLFF
TRBJ2-3	-	18	TRBD2	TRBV9	TGTGCCAGCAGCGTAGGGACTAGCGGGAGGAGGAGCACAGATACGCAGTATTTT	CASSVGTSGRRSTDTQYF
TRBJ2-3	-	14	-	TRBV28	TGTGCCAGCCCTCCTGGGGAAAGCCCAGATACGCAGTATTTT	CASPPGESPDTQYF
TRBJ2-1	-	12	-	TRBV29-1	TGCAGCGCACGGCGGGACACGAAGGGGGAGTTCTTC	CSARRDTKGEFF
TRBJ1-1	-	11	-	TRBV19	TGTGCCAGTGGAAGAGGTCCTGAAGCTTTCTTT	CASGRGPEAFF
TRBJ2-7	-	14	-	TRBV2	TGTGCCAGCAAGGGACCCTTCTTCTCCTACGAGCAGTACTTC	CASKGPFFSYEQYF
TRBJ2-5	few	14	-	TRBV19	TGTGCCAGTAATGACGGGGGATTCCAAGAGACCCAGTACTTC	CASNDGGFQETQYF
TRBJ2-2	-	15	-	TRBV5-8	TGTGCCAGCAGCATGACAGTCGCGAACACCGGGGAGCTGTTTTTT	CASSMTVANTGELFF
TRBJ2-1	once	17	TRBD2	TRBV19	TGTGCCAGTAGTATGCGAGGGGGGGGACTAGCGGGTAATGAGCAGTTCTTC	CASSMRGGGLAGNEQFF
TRBJ1-2	-	14	TRBD1	TRBV7-9	TGTGCCAGCAGCTTAGAGGGACAGGCGGTTCACTACACCTTC	CASSLEGQAVHYTF
TRBJ2-7	-	14	-	TRBV5-1	TGCGCCAGCAGTCAACAGACGAGATCCTACGAGCAGTACTTC	CASSQQTRSYEQYF
TRBJ2-5	-	16	TRBD2	TRBV3-1/TRBV3-2	TGTGCCAGCAGCCAAGTTTCGGGAGGGCTGGGGGAGACCCAGTACTTC	CASSQVSGGLGETQYF
TRBJ2-1	once	14	-	TRBV7-7	TGTGCCAGCAGCTTAGACGCGGGTAGGAATGAGCAGTTCTTC	CASSLDAGRNEQFF
TRBJ1-4	-	15	-	TRBV6-5	TGTGCCAGCAGTCTATTCGGGGGCGCGGGTGAAAAACTGTTTTTT	CASSLFGGAGEKLFF
TRBJ2-7	-	14	-	TRBV7-3	TGTGCCAGCAGCCCCTTCCAGGGGTCCTACGAGCAGTACTTC	CASSPFQGSYEQYF
TRBJ2-3	-	17	TRBD2	TRBV27	TGTGCCACCGGACTAGCGGGAACCCTAAGAGGGACAGATACGCAGTATTTT	CATGLAGTLRGTDTQYF
TRBJ2-1	-	16	TRBD2	TRBV7-8	TGTGCCAGCAGCCAGGGGACTAGCGGGGGCTACAATGAGCAGTTCTTC	CASSQGTSGGYNEQFF
TRBJ1-2	-	14	TRBD1	TRBV11-2	TGTGCCAGCACCAATCCGGGACAGGGCTATGGCTACACCTTC	CASTNPGQGYGYTF
TRBJ2-1	once	12	-	TRBV28	TGTGCCAGCAGTTTGCTAATGGCAGAGCAGTTCTTC	CASSLLMAEQFF